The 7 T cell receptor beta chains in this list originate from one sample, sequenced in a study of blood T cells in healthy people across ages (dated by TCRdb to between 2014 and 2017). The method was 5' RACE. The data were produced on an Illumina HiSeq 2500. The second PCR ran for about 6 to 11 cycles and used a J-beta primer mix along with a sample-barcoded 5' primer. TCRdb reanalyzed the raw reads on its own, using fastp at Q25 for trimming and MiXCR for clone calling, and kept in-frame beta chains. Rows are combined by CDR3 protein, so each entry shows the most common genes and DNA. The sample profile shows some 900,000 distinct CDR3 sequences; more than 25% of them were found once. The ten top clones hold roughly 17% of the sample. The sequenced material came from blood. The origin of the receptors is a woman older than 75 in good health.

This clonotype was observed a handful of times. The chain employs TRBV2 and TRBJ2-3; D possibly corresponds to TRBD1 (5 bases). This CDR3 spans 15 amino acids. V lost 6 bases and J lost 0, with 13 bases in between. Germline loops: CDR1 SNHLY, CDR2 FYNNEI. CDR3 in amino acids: CASSLQGYSTDTQYF. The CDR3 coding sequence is TGTGCCAGCAGCCTTCAGGGATATAGCACAGATACGCAGTATTTT.

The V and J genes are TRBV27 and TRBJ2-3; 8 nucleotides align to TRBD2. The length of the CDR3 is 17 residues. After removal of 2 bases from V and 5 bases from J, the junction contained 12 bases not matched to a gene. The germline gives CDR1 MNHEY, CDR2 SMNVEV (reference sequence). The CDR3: CASSLLLPGGPEDTQYF. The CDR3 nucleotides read TGTGCCAGCAGTTTACTTTTACCGGGGGGGCCAGAAGATACGCAGTATTTT.

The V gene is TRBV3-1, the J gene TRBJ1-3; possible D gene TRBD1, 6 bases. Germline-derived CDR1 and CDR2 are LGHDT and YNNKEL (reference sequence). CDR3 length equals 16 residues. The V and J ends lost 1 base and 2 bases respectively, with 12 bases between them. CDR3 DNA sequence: TGTGCCAGCAGCCAAGTCCAGGGGCTTACTGGAAACACCATATATTTT. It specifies CASSQVQGLTGNTIYF.

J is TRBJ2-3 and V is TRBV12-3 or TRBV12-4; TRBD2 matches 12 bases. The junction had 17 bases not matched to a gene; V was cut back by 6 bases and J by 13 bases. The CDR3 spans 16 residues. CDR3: CASRPLAGGSPDMEYF. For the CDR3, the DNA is TGTGCCAGCAGGCCTCTAGCGGGGGGGAGCCCAGATATGGAGTATTTT.

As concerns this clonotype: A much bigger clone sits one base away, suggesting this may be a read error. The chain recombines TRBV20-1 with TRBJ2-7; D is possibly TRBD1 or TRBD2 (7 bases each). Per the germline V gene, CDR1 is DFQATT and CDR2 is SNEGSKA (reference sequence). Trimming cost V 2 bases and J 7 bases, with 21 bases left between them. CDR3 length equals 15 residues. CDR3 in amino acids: CSARTGEGFPNEQYF. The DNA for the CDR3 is TGCAGTGCTAGAACAGGGGAGGGGTTTCCCAATGAGCAGTACTTC.

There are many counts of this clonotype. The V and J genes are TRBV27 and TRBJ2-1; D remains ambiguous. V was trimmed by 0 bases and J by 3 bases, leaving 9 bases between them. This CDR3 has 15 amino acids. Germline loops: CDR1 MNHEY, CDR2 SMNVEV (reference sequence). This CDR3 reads CASSLSTRGYNEQFF. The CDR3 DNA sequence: TGTGCCAGCAGTTTATCGACGCGCGGCTACAATGAGCAGTTCTTC.

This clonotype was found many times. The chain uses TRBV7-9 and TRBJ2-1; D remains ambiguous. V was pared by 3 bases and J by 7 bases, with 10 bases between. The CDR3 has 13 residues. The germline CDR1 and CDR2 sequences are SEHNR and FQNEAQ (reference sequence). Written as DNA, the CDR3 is TGTGCCAGCAGCTTTTCGACGCCGAATGAGCAGTTCTTC. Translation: CASSFSTPNEQFF.